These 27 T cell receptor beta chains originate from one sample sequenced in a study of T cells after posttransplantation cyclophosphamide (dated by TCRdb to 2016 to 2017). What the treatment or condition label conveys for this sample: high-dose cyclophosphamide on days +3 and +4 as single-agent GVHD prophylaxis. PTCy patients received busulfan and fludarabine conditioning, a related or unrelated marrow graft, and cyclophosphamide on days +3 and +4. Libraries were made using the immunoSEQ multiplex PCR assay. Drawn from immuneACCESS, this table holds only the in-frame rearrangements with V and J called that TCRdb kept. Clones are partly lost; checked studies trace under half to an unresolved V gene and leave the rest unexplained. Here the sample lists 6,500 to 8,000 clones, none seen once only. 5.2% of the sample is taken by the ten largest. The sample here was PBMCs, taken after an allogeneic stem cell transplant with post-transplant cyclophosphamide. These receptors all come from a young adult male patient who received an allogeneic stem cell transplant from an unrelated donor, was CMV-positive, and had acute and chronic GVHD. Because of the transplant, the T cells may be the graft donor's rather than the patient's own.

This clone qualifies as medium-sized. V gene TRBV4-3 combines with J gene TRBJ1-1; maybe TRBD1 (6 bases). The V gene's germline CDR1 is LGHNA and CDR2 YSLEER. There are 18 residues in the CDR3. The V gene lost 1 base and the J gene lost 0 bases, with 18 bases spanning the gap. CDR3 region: CASSQGFGGQFMNTEAFF. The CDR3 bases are TGCGCCAGCAGCCAAGGATTCGGGGGGCAATTCATGAACACTGAAGCTTTCTTT.

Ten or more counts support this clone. The CDR3 DNA reads as TGTGCCAGCAGCAAGACGACAGGATGGACCGGGGAGCTGTTTTTT. It codes for CASSKTTGWTGELFF. The chain links TRBV7-9 to TRBJ2-2; D possibly corresponds to TRBD1 (6 bases). The CDR3 is 15 amino acids. Looked up from germline, CDR1 is SEHNR and CDR2 is FQNEAQ (reference sequence). Deletions cut 5 bases from V and 5 bases from J, with 15 bases between.

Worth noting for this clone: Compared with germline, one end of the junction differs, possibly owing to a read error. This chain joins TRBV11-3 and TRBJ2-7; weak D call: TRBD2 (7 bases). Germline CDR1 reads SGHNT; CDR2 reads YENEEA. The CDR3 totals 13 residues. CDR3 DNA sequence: TGTGCCAGCAGCCGGGGGGACAACTACGAGCGGTACTTC. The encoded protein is CASSRGDNYERYF.

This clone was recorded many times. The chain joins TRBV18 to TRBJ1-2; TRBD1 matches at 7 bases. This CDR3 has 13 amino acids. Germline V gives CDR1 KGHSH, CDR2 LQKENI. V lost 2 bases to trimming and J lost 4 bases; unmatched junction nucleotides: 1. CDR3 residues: CASSPSGGYGYTF. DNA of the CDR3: TGTGCCAGCTCACCATCAGGGGGCTATGGCTACACCTTC.

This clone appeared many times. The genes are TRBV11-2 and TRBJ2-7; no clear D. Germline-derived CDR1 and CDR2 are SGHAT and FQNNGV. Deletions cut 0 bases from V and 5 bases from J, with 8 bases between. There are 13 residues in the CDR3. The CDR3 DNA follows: TGTGCCAGCAGCTTAGAGGCCGTACACGAGCAGTACTTC. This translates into CASSLEAVHEQYF.

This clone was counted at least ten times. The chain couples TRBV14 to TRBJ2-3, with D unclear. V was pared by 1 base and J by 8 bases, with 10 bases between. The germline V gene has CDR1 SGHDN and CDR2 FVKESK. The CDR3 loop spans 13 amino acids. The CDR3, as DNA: TGTGCCAGCAGCCAAGTACAGTTCGGTACGCAGTATTTT. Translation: CASSQVQFGTQYF.

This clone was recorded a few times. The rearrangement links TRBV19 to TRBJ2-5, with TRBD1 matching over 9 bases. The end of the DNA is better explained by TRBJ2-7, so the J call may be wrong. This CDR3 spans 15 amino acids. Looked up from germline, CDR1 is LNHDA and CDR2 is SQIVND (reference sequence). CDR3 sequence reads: CASSTWTGASYEQYF. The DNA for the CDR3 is TGTGCCAGTAGTACCTGGACAGGGGCGTCCTACGAGCAGTACTTC.

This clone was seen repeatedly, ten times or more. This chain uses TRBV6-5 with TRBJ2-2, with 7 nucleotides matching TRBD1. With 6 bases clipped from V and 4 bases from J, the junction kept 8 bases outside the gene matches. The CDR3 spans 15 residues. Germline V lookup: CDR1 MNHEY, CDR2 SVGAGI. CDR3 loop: CASSLRDRVTGELFF. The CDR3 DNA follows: TGTGCCAGCAGCTTACGAGACAGGGTCACCGGGGAGCTGTTTTTT.

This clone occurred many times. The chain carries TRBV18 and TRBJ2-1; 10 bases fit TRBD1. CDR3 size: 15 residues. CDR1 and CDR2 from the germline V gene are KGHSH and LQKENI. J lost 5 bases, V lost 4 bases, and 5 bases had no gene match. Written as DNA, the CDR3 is TGTGCCAGCTCACGGGGACAGGGGAGGGACAATGAGCAGTTCTTC. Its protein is CASSRGQGRDNEQFF.

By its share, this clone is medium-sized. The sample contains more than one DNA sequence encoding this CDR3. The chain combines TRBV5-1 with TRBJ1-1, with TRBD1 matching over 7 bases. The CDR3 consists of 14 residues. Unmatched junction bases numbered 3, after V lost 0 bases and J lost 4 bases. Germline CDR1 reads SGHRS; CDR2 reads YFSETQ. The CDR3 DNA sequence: TGCGCCAGCAGCTTGGGCCAGGGGGGCACTGAAGCTTTCTTT. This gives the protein CASSLGQGGTEAFF.

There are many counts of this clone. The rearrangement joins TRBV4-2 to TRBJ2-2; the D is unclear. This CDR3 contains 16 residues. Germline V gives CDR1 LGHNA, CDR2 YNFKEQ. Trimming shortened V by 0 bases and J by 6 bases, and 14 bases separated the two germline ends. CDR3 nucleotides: TGTGCCAGCAGCCAAGAACTTTCGGTCGGTTCCGGGGAGCTGTTTTTT. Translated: CASSQELSVGSGELFF.

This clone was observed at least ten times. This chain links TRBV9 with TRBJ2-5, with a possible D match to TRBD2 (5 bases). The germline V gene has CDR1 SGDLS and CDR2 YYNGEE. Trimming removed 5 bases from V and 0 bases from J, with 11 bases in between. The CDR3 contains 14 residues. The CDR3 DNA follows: TGTGCCAGCAGTGAGGGATCGTACCAAGAGACCCAGTACTTC. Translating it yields CASSEGSYQETQYF.

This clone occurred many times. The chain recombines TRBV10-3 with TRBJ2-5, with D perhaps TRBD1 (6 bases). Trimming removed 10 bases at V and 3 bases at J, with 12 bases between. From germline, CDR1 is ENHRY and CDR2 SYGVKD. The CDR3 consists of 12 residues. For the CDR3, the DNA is TGTGCCACCCAGGGGTACGAAGAGACCCAGTACTTC. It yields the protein CATQGYEETQYF.

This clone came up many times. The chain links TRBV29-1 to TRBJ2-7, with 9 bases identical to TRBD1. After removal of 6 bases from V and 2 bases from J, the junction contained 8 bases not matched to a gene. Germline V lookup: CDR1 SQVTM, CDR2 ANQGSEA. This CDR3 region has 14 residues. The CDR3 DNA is TGCAGCGTGGACGGAGGACAGGGGACCTACGAGCAGTACTTC. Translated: CSVDGGQGTYEQYF.

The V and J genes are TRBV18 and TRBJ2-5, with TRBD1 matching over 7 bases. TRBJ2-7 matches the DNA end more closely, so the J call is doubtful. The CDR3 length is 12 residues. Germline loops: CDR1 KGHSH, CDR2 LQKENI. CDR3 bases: TGTGCCAGCTCGGGGGACAGCTACGAGCAGTACTTC. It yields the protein CASSGDSYEQYF.

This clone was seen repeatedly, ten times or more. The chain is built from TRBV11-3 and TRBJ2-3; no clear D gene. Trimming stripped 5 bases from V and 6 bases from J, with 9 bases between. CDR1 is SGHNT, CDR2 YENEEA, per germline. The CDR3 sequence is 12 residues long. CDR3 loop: CASSKRPDTQYF. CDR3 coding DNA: TGTGCCAGCAGCAAGAGGCCTGATACGCAGTATTTT.

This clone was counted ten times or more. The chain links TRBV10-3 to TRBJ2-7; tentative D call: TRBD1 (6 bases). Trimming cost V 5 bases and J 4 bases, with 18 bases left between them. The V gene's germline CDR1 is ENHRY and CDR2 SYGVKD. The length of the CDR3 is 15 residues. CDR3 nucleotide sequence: TGTGCCATCAGTAGGAGACAGGCCTTTGGGTACGAGCAGTACTTC. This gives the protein CAISRRQAFGYEQYF.

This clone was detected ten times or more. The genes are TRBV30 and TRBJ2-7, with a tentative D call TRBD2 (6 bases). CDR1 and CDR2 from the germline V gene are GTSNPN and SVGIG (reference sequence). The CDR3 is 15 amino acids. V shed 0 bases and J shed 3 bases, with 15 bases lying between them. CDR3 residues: CAWSVGSANYYEQYF. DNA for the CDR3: TGTGCCTGGAGTGTCGGGAGCGCGAATTACTACGAGCAGTACTTC. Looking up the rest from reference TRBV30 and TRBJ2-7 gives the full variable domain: SQTIHQWPATLVQPVGSPLSLECTVEGTSNPNLYWYRQAAGRGLQLLFYSVGIGQISSEVPQNLSASRPQDRQFILSSKKLLLSDSGFYLCAWSVGSANYYEQYFGPGTRLTVT.

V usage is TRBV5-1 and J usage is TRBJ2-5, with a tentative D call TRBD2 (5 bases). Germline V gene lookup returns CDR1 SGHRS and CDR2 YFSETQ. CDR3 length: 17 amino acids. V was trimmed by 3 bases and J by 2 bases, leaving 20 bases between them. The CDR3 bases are TGCGCCAGCAGCTGGGAACGCGGGCAGATGGATCAAGAGACCCAGTACTTC. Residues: CASSWERGQMDQETQYF. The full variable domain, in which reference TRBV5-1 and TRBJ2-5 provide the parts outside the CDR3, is KAGVTQTPRYLIKTRGQQVTLSCSPISGHRSVSWYQQTPGQGLQFLFEYFSETQRNKGNFPGRFSGRQFSNSRSEMNVSTLELGDSALYLCASSWERGQMDQETQYFGPGTRLLVL.

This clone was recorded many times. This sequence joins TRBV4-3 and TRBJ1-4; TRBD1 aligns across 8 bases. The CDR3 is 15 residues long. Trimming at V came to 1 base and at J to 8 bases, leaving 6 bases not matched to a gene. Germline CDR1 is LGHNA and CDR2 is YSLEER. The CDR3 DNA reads TGCGCCAGCAGCCAAGGCCGACAGGGGAGAGAAAAACTGTTTTTT. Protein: CASSQGRQGREKLFF.

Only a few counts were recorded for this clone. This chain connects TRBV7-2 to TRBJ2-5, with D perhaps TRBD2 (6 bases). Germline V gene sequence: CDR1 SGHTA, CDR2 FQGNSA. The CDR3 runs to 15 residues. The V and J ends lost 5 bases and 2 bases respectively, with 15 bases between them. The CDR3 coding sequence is TGTGCCAGCAGCCTCTACAAGGCGGGGCAAGAGACCCAGTACTTC. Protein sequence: CASSLYKAGQETQYF.

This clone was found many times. CDR3 DNA: TGTGCCAGCAGGGGGGCGGCGAGAGACACCATATATTTT. It codes for CASRGAARDTIYF. The V call is TRBV4-2, the J call TRBJ1-3; TRBD1 is a possible D gene (6 bases). The germline V gene has CDR1 LGHNA and CDR2 YNFKEQ. Trimming left V 6 bases short and J 8 bases short, with 14 bases between. This CDR3 has 13 amino acids.

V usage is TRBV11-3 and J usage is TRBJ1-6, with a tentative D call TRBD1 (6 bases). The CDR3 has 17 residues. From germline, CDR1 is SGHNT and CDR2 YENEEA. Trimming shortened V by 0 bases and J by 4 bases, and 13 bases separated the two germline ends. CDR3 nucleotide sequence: TGTGCCAGCAGCTTAGATGCCGGGACACTTTATAATTCACCCCTCCACTTT. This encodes CASSLDAGTLYNSPLHF.

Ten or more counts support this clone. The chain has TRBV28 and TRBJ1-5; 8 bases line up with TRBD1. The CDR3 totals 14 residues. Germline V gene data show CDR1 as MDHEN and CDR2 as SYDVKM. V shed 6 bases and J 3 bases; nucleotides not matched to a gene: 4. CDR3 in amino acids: CASSGTGLNQPQHF. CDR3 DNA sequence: TGTGCCAGCAGCGGGACAGGACTCAATCAGCCCCAGCATTTT.

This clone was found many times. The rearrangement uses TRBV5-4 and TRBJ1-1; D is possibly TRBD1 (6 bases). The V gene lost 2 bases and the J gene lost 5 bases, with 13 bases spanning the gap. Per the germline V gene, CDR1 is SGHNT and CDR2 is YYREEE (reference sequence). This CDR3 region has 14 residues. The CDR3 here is CASSLQGFRTEAFF. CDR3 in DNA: TGTGCCAGCAGCTTACAGGGTTTTAGGACTGAAGCTTTCTTT.

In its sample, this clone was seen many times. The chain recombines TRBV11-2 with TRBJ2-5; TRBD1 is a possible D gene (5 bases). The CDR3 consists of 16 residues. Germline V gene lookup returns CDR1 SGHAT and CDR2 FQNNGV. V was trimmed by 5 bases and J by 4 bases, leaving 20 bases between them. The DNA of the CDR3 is TGTGCCAGCAGCCCCTTCCAGGGCCTAAGCACAGAGACCCAGTACTTC. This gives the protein CASSPFQGLSTETQYF.

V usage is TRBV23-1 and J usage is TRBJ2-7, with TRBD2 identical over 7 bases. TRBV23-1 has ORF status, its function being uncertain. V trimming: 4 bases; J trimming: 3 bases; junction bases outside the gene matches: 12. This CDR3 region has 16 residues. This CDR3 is CASSPPPAGEGYEQYF. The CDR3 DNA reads TGCGCCAGCAGTCCTCCCCCGGCGGGAGAAGGCTACGAGCAGTACTTC.